The 2 T cell receptor beta chains in this list originate from one sample, sequenced in a study of control samples from healthy donors and cancer patients (TCRdb year 2020). The library was prepared using the immunoSEQ multiplex PCR assay. Not all clones reach the TCRdb copy of this immuneACCESS table, which keeps in-frame sequences only. Checked studies attribute under half of the gap to unresolved V genes and leave the rest unexplained. This sample has roughly 29,000 clones in its table, and around 90% of those were observed once. The ten biggest clones cover 3.5% to 5% of the sample. Sequenced sample: formalin-fixed, paraffin-embedded tissue. The receptors were gathered from a female donor with melanoma.

The CDR3 region is CASSPGNRGYTEAFF. The CDR3 nucleotides are TGTGCCAGCAGCCCCGGAAACAGGGGATACACTGAAGCTTTCTTT. This chain connects TRBV5-8 to TRBJ1-1; the match to TRBD1 covers 7 bases. J lost 3 bases, V lost 4 bases, and 9 bases had no gene match. There are 15 residues in the CDR3. Germline V gives CDR1 SGHTS, CDR2 YDEGEE.

V usage is TRBV5-1 and J usage is TRBJ2-3, with TRBD1 as a possible D gene (6 bases). There are 14 residues in the CDR3. The germline V gene encodes CDR1 SGHRS and CDR2 YFSETQ. V shed 5 bases and J shed 6 bases, with 16 bases lying between them. The DNA for the CDR3 is TGCGCCAGCAGTTTAGGGACACACCAGGATACGCAGTATTTT. Translation: CASSLGTHQDTQYF.